This TCR beta chain was sequenced during a study of blood T cell repertoires in COVID-19. Across the study: PBMCs, B-cell-depleted T cells, or T cells provided the cDNA or gDNA that made up the material.

The CDR3 extends over 15 amino acids. In germline, CDR1 is MNHNY, CDR2 SVGAGI (reference sequence). Concerning this clone itself: Germline and junction disagree at one end, which may indicate a read error.

Profiling relied on immunoSEQ multiplex PCR, and the TCRdb table lists in-frame clones only, not all of them. The sample has some 50,000 clones, roughly 82% seen once; the top ten hold 6% to 9%. The sequenced sample consisted of peripheral blood. This receptor was taken from a human donor in a cohort sampled during active COVID-19. The J gene is TRBJ2-2, the V gene TRBV6-6; 9 bases match TRBD2. The CDR3 bases are TGTGCCAGCAGTTATGGTGGGGTTGGACTAGCGCGCTCCGTTTTT. As protein: CASSYGGVGLARSVF.